Listed below are T cell receptor beta chains from one sample, sequenced in a study of spatial heterogeneity in lung cancer. TCRdb independently ran MiXCR on the 5' RACE reads; one entry per CDR3 protein. The table has tens of thousands of distinct CDR3 sequences, approximately 5.9% seen once. Specimen: PBMCs, collected at follow-up. The receptors shown here come from a female donor with early-stage non-small cell lung cancer. CDR3s include the opening cysteine and the closing phenylalanine or tryptophan. D genes are given only for firm matches. Size is omitted from some rows. Given values are once, few, many or a class for expanded clones.

J: TRBJ2-7
D: .
size: many
V: TRBV7-2
CDR3: CASSWSEYFGQYF
DNA: TGTGCCAGCAGCTGGTCCGAGTATTTCGGGCAGTACTTC

J: TRBJ2-3
D: .
size: many
V: TRBV29-1
CDR3: CSVDFTDTQYF
DNA: TGCAGCGTGGACTTCACAGATACGCAGTATTTT

J: TRBJ1-1
D: .
size: many
V: TRBV25-1
CDR3: CASSDGPVVAF
DNA: TGTGCCAGCAGTGACGGCCCGGTTGTCGCCTTT

J: TRBJ1-2
D: .
size: many
V: TRBV20-1
CDR3: CSALEQGFSTF
DNA: TGCAGTGCTCTTGAACAGGGATTTTCCACCTTC

J: TRBJ2-1
D: .
size: .
V: TRBV20-1
CDR3: CSARTGRGGNEQFF
DNA: TGCAGTGCTAGAACGGGACGAGGGGGCAATGAGCAGTTCTTC

J: TRBJ2-7
D: TRBD1
size: many
V: TRBV4-3
CDR3: CASSQAGQGAPYEQYF
DNA: TGCGCCAGCAGCCAGGCTGGACAGGGGGCCCCCTACGAGCAGTACTTC

J: TRBJ1-5
D: .
size: many
V: TRBV6-1
CDR3: CASSEEGDQPQHF
DNA: TGTGCCAGCAGTGAAGAGGGAGATCAGCCCCAGCATTTT

J: TRBJ1-4
D: .
size: .
V: TRBV7-3
CDR3: CASSFAIGEAKAEKLFF
DNA: TGTGCCAGCAGCTTTGCCATAGGGGAGGCAAAGGCTGAAAAACTGTTTTTT

J: TRBJ2-6
D: .
size: many
V: TRBV4-3
CDR3: CASSQDSPPGANVLTF
DNA: TGCGCCAGCAGCCAAGATTCACCGCCCGGGGCCAACGTCCTGACTTTC

J: TRBJ2-3
D: .
size: many
V: TRBV20-1
CDR3: CSATPVDTQYF
DNA: TGCAGTGCCACCCCGGTAGATACGCAGTATTTT

J: TRBJ1-5
D: TRBD1
size: many
V: TRBV28
CDR3: CASRGTGVNQPQHF
DNA: TGTGCCAGCAGGGGGACAGGGGTTAATCAGCCCCAGCATTTT

J: TRBJ2-7
D: TRBD2
size: many
V: TRBV4-2
CDR3: CASSQGPSGLSSYEQYF
DNA: TGTGCCAGCAGCCAAGGTCCTAGCGGGCTGAGCTCCTACGAGCAGTACTTC

J: TRBJ2-5
D: TRBD1
size: many
V: TRBV20-1
CDR3: CSARDSRDSQETQYF
DNA: TGCAGTGCTAGAGATTCTCGGGACAGCCAAGAGACCCAGTACTTC

J: TRBJ2-2
D: .
size: many
V: TRBV3-1
CDR3: CASSRLQGNTGELFF
DNA: TGTGCCAGCAGCCGCCTTCAGGGGAACACCGGGGAGCTGTTTTTT

J: TRBJ2-7
D: .
size: .
V: TRBV12-3/TRBV12-4
CDR3: CASSSSGGSSYEQYF
DNA: TGTGCCAGCAGTTCCTCAGGGGGGAGCTCCTACGAGCAGTACTTC

J: TRBJ2-7
D: TRBD1
size: many
V: TRBV12-3/TRBV12-4
CDR3: CASRRDRNSYEQYF
DNA: TGTGCCAGCCGCCGGGACAGGAACTCCTACGAGCAGTACTTC

J: TRBJ2-5
D: .
size: many
V: TRBV3-1
CDR3: CASSQVIETQYF
DNA: TGTGCCAGCAGCCAAGTAATAGAGACCCAGTACTTC

J: TRBJ2-3
D: TRBD2
size: many
V: TRBV7-2
CDR3: CASSPQLAGSTDTQYF
DNA: TGTGCCAGCAGCCCTCAACTAGCGGGCAGCACAGATACGCAGTATTTT

J: TRBJ2-3
D: .
size: many
V: TRBV11-2
CDR3: CASTIARPLDYTQYF
DNA: TGTGCCAGCACCATCGCCAGGCCCTTGGATTATACGCAGTATTTT

J: TRBJ2-1
D: .
size: many
V: TRBV9
CDR3: CASSTAGTEQFF
DNA: TGTGCCAGCAGCACCGCTGGCACTGAGCAGTTCTTC

J: TRBJ1-1
D: .
size: many
V: TRBV5-1
CDR3: CASSLDSLTANTEAFF
DNA: TGCGCCAGCAGCTTGGATTCATTGACGGCGAACACTGAAGCTTTCTTT

J: TRBJ2-3
D: .
size: many
V: TRBV18
CDR3: CASSPPRGSGDTQYF
DNA: TGTGCCAGCTCACCACCTCGTGGAAGTGGAGATACGCAGTATTTT

J: TRBJ2-7
D: .
size: few
V: TRBV6-5
CDR3: CASSFGQSYEQYF
DNA: TGTGCCAGCAGTTTCGGACAGTCCTACGAGCAGTACTTC

J: TRBJ2-1
D: TRBD2
size: many
V: TRBV20-1
CDR3: CSARPPSGTYNEQFF
DNA: TGCAGTGCCCGCCCCCCTAGCGGGACGTACAATGAGCAGTTCTTC

J: TRBJ2-2
D: .
size: many
V: TRBV20-1
CDR3: CSARGTGELFF
DNA: TGCAGTGCTAGGGGGACCGGGGAGCTGTTTTTT

J: TRBJ2-7
D: TRBD1
size: many
V: TRBV27
CDR3: CASSTWTGGLSYEQYF
DNA: TGTGCCAGCAGTACCTGGACAGGGGGTCTTTCCTACGAGCAGTACTTC

J: TRBJ2-7
D: .
size: many
V: TRBV3-1
CDR3: CASTRQGGRSYEQYF
DNA: TGTGCCAGCACCCGCCAGGGTGGGCGATCCTACGAGCAGTACTTC

J: TRBJ2-1
D: .
size: many
V: TRBV3-1
CDR3: CASSHSSLTSLPTYNEQFF
DNA: TGTGCCAGCAGCCATAGTTCCCTAACTAGCTTACCAACGTACAATGAGCAGTTCTTC

J: TRBJ2-5
D: TRBD2
size: many
V: TRBV3-1
CDR3: CASSQATSGRKETQYF
DNA: TGTGCCAGCAGCCAAGCAACTAGCGGGAGGAAAGAGACCCAGTACTTC

J: TRBJ1-2
D: .
size: .
V: TRBV6-2/TRBV6-3
CDR3: CASSEPVGQVYGYTF
DNA: TGTGCCAGCAGCGAACCCGTTGGGCAGGTCTATGGCTACACCTTC

J: TRBJ2-2
D: .
size: many
V: TRBV11-2
CDR3: CASSLGPKSGELFF
DNA: TGTGCCAGCAGCTTAGGCCCCAAATCCGGGGAGCTGTTTTTT

J: TRBJ2-5
D: TRBD2
size: many
V: TRBV20-1
CDR3: CSAVDLAEETQYF
DNA: TGCAGTGCGGTCGATCTAGCGGAAGAGACCCAGTACTTC

J: TRBJ2-3
D: .
size: many
V: TRBV5-6
CDR3: CASSRRGPSADTQYF
DNA: TGTGCCAGCAGCCGTCGGGGGCCTTCGGCAGATACGCAGTATTTT

J: TRBJ1-5
D: TRBD1
size: many
V: TRBV12-3/TRBV12-4
CDR3: CASSSGQGRQPQHF
DNA: TGTGCCAGCAGTTCCGGACAGGGTCGCCAGCCCCAGCATTTT

J: TRBJ1-5
D: .
size: medium-sized
V: TRBV28
CDR3: CASSFSGRDSNQPQHF
DNA: TGTGCCAGCAGTTTCTCAGGGCGGGATAGCAATCAGCCCCAGCATTTT

J: TRBJ2-2
D: TRBD2
size: many
V: TRBV7-9
CDR3: CASSPPAGGTGELFF
DNA: TGTGCCAGCAGCCCTCCGGCGGGGGGCACCGGGGAGCTGTTTTTT

J: TRBJ2-7
D: TRBD2
size: many
V: TRBV10-2
CDR3: CASQLAGISYEQYF
DNA: TGCGCCAGCCAGCTAGCGGGGATTTCCTACGAGCAGTACTTC

J: TRBJ2-1
D: TRBD2
size: many
V: TRBV11-2
CDR3: CASSPREGLRGNEQFF
DNA: TGTGCCAGCAGCCCACGGGAGGGCCTCCGAGGGAATGAGCAGTTCTTC

J: TRBJ2-7
D: .
size: many
V: TRBV2
CDR3: CASSIRTEAYEQYF
DNA: TGTGCCAGCAGTATCCGGACCGAGGCCTACGAGCAGTACTTC

J: TRBJ2-3
D: .
size: .
V: TRBV20-1
CDR3: CSARGFGQGGDTQYF
DNA: TGCAGTGCTAGAGGTTTTGGGCAGGGTGGTGATACGCAGTATTTT